The present T cell receptor (beta chain) was sequenced within a study of blood T cell repertoires in COVID-19. In the original processing: Amplification from reference gene primers served as the basis for estimated nucleated cell counts. The data were produced by immunoSEQ multiplex PCR, yet TCRdb's version contains in-frame clones alone and is incomplete. D and trimming come from the DNA, and the V and J calls and clone size come from that table. The top ten hold about 8.9% of the sample, which has about 310,000 clones, about nine tenths seen once. Germline V lookup: CDR1 LGHNA, CDR2 YSLEER. The CDR3 sequence is 16 residues long. With 0 bases removed from V and 0 bases from J, the gap between germline ends came to 9 bases. Participants were aged about 18 to 100 years from 20 to 30 US areas. Two consecutive negative NP/OP PCR tests, clearance, or resolved symptoms defined Cohort 3 recovery.

Sequenced material: PBMCs or T cells enriched from blood (not recorded which). The clonotype was recovered from a woman younger than 30 who had recovered from COVID-19. The rearrangement links TRBV4-3 to TRBJ1-3; no clear D. The CDR3 spells CASSQDSDFSGNTIYF. CDR3 DNA: TGCGCCAGCAGCCAAGATTCGGACTTCTCTGGAAACACCATATATTTT.